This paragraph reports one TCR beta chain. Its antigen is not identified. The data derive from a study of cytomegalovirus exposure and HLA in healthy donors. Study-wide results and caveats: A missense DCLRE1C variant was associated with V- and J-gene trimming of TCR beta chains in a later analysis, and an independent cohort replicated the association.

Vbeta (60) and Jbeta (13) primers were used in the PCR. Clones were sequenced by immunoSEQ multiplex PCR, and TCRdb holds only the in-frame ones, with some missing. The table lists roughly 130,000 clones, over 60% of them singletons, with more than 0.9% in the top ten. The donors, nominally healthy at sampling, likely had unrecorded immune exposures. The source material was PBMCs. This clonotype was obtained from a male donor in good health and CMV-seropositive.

CDR3: CASSVGLGLAGAETQYF. CDR3 DNA sequence: TGTGCCAGCAGCGTAGGCCTAGGGCTAGCGGGAGCAGAGACCCAGTACTTC. J is TRBJ2-5 and V is TRBV9, with 10 bases fitting TRBD2. The CDR3 is made up of 17 amino acids. With 0 bases clipped from V and 4 bases from J, the junction kept 9 bases outside the gene matches. Germline V lookup: CDR1 SGDLS, CDR2 YYNGEE.